This TCR beta chain was sequenced in a study of T cells after yellow fever vaccination. The germline V and J ends were trimmed by 0 bases and 2 bases, with 13 bases remaining between them. The CDR3 length is 15 residues. CDR1 is GTSNPN, CDR2 SVGIG, per germline (reference sequence). One entry per CDR3 protein results from TCRdb running MiXCR on the 5' RACE reads. The sample carries 450,000 to 650,000 distinct CDR3 sequences, 21% recorded once. The clonotype comes from a man aged 18 to 30 who received the YFV17D yellow fever vaccine. The sequencing here drew on PBMCs, taken approximately 20 days after the first yellow fever vaccination. This chain connects TRBV30 to TRBJ1-2; a weak D match, TRBD1 (5 bases). The CDR3 region is CAWSVELGENYGYTF. The CDR3 bases are TGTGCCTGGAGTGTAGAGTTGGGGGAAAACTATGGCTACACCTTC.